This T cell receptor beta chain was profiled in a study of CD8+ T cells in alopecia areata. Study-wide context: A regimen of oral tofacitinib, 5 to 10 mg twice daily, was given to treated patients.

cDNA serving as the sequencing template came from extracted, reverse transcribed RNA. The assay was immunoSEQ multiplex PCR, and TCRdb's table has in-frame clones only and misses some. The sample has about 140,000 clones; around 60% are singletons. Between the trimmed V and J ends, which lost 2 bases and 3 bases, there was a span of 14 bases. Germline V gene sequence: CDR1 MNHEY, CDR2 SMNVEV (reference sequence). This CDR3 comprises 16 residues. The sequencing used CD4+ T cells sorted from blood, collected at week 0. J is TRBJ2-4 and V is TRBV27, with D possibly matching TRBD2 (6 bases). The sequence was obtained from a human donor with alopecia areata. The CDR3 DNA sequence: TGTGCCAGCAGTTTAGATCGCGGGGATGGCAAAAACATTCAGTACTTC. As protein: CASSLDRGDGKNIQYF.